The 7 T cell receptor beta chains given below trace back to one sample, sequenced in a study of blood T cell repertoires in COVID-19. Data came from immunoSEQ multiplex PCR; TCRdb stores just in-frame clones and leaves some out. Of about 300,000 clones detected, 85% to 90% appear once; the ten largest clones hold around 1.2%. Sequenced sample: peripheral blood. Every receptor here comes from a man in his sixties or seventies with acute or convalescent COVID-19.

This clone has more than one count but fewer than ten. V usage is TRBV28 and J usage is TRBJ1-2; 7 nucleotides line up with TRBD1. The CDR3 extends over 16 amino acids. Germline V gene lookup returns CDR1 MDHEN and CDR2 SYDVKM. The V and J ends lost 5 bases and 4 bases, in that order; junction bases with no gene match: 13. DNA of the CDR3: TGTGCCAGCAGTCCACAACGTATGACAGGGAGCTATGGCTACACCTTC. Its protein is CASSPQRMTGSYGYTF.

The genes are TRBV10-3 and TRBJ2-1, with D maybe TRBD2 (5 bases). V was clipped by 2 bases and J by 6 bases, with 14 bases between them. The V gene's germline CDR1 is ENHRY and CDR2 SYGVKD. This CDR3 has 15 amino acids. CDR3 sequence reads: CAISETYTGLNEQFF. For the CDR3, the DNA is TGTGCCATCAGTGAGACCTATACTGGACTCAATGAGCAGTTCTTC.

The rearrangement links TRBV6-5 to TRBJ2-7; the D gene is possibly TRBD2 (6 bases). The CDR3 is 15 residues long. In germline, CDR1 is MNHEY, CDR2 SVGAGI. The V end was cut by 6 bases, the J end by 2 bases, with 17 bases between. The chain's CDR3 is CASRSAGGNTYEQYF. The CDR3 DNA sequence: TGTGCCAGCAGGTCGGCTGGCGGGAATACCTACGAGCAGTACTTC.

The chain joins TRBV21-1 to TRBJ1-5; TRBD1 was called by the table and not checked on the DNA. TRBV21-1 is listed as a pseudogene. The CDR3 has 14 amino acids. CDR3 protein: CASSKNVRVQPQHF. In DNA form, the CDR3 reads TGTGCCAGCAGCAAAAACGTCAGGGTTCAGCCCCAGCATTTT.

V is TRBV24-1 and J is TRBJ2-3; 12 bases are shared with TRBD2. V shed 1 base and J 4 bases; nucleotides not matched to a gene: 5. This CDR3 has 17 amino acids. The germline V gene encodes CDR1 KGHDR and CDR2 SFDVKD. The CDR3 DNA is TGTGCCACCAGTGATTTCAAGACTAGCGGGGGTCCAGATACGCAGTATTTT. It translates to CATSDFKTSGGPDTQYF.

This chain uses TRBV6-5 with TRBJ1-3; 9 positions match TRBD1. Per germline, CDR1 MNHEY and CDR2 SVGAGI. The V segment lost 0 bases and the J segment 2 bases; nucleotides outside the gene matches: 2. This CDR3 contains 16 residues. CDR3: CASSYSGQGPGNTIYF. In DNA, the CDR3 is TGTGCCAGCAGTTACTCGGGACAGGGACCTGGAAACACCATATATTTT.

This clone came up a few times. The CDR3 DNA follows: TGCAGCGTTGAAGGGCTAGCGGGAACTGGGGGCGGGGAGCTGTTTTTT. This encodes CSVEGLAGTGGGELFF. The gene calls are TRBV29-1 and TRBJ2-2, with TRBD2 matching 9 bases. The germline V gene has CDR1 SQVTM and CDR2 ANQGSEA. The CDR3 consists of 16 residues. V trimming: 1 base; J trimming: 7 bases; junction bases outside the gene matches: 10.